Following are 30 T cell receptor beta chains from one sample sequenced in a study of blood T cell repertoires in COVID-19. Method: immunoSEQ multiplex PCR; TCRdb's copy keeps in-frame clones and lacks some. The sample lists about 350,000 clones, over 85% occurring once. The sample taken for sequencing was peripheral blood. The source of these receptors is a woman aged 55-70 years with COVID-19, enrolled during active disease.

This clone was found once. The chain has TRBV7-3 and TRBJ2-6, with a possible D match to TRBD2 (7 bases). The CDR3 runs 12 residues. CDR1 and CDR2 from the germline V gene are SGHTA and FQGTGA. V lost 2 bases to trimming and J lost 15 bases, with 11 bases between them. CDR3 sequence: CASSLWEGDLTF. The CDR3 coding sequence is TGTGCCAGCAGCTTATGGGAGGGGGACCTGACTTTC.

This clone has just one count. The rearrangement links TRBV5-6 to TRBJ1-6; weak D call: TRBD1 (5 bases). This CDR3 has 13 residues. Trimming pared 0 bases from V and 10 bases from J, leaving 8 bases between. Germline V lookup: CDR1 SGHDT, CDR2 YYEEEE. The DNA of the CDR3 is TGTGCCAGCAGCTTGGCTCAGGGCTCACCCCTCCACTTT. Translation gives CASSLAQGSPLHF.

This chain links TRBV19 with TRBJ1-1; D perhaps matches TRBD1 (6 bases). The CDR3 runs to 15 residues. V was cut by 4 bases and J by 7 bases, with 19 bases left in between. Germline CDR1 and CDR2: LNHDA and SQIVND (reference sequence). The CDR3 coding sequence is TGTGCCAGTAGTACCGCGCGGGGGGCGACGAGTGAAGCTTTCTTT. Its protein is CASSTARGATSEAFF.

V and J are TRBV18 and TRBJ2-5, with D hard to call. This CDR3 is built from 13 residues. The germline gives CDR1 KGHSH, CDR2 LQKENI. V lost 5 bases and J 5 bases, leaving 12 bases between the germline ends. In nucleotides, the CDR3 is TGTGCCAGCTCATCCCAGCGAGTGGAGACCCAGTACTTC. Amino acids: CASSSQRVETQYF.

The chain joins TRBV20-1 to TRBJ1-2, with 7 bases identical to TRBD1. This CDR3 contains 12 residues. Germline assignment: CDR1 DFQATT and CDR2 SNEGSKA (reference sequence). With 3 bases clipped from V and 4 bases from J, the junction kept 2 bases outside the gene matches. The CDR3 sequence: CSASTGAYGYTF. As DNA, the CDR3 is TGCAGTGCTAGTACAGGGGCCTATGGCTACACCTTC.

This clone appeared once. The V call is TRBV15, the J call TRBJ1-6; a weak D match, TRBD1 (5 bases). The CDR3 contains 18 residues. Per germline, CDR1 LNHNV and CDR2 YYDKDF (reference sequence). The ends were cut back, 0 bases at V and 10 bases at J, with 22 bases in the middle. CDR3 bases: TGTGCCACCAGCAGAGAGGTGGGGACTGCCACCCAAAGGTCACCCCTCCACTTT. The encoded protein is CATSREVGTATQRSPLHF.

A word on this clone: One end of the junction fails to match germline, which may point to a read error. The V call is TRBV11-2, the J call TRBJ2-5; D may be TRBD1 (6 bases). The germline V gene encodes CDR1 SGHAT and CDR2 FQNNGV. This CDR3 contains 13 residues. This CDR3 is CASSLEAGTPTHF. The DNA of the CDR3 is TGTGCCAGCAGCTTAGAGGCCGGGACACCGACACACTTC. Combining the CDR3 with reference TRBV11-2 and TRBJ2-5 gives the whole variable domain EAGVAQSPRYKIIEKRQSVAFWCNPISGHATLYWYQQILGQGPKLLIQFQNNGVVDDSQLPKDRFSAERLKGVDSTLKIQPAKLEDSAVYLCASSLEAGTPTHFGPGTRLLVL.

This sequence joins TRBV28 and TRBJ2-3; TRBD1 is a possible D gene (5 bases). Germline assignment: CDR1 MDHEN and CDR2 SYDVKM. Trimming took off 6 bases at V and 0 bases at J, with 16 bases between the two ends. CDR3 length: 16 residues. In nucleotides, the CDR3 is TGTGCCAGCAGCCCCTTAGGAGACAGCAGCACAGATACGCAGTATTTT. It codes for CASSPLGDSSTDTQYF.

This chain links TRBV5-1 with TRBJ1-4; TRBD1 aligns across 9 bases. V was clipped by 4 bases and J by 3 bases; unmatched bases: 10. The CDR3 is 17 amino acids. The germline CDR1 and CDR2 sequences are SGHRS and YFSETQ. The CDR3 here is CASSRSTGGRANEKLFF. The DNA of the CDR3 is TGCGCCAGCAGCCGATCAACAGGGGGCAGAGCTAATGAAAAACTGTTTTTT.

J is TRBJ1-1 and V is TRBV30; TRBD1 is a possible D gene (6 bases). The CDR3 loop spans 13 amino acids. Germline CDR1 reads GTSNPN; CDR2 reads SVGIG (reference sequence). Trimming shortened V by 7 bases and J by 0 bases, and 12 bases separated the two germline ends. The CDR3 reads CAYRTALNTEAFF. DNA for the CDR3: TGTGCCTACCGGACAGCCCTGAACACTGAAGCTTTCTTT.

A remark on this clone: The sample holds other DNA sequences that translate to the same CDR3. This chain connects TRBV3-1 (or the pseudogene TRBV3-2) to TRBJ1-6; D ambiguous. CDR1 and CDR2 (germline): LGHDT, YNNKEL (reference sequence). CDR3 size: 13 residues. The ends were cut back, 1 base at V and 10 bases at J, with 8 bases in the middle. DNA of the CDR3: TGTGCCAGCAGCCAAGGCGGTAACTCACCCCTCCACTTT. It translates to CASSQGGNSPLHF.

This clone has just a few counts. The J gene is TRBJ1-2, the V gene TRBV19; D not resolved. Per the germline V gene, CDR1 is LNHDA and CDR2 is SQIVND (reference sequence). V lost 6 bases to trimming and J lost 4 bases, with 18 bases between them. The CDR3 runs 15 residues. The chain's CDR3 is CASRKTGTGGYGYTF. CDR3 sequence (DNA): TGTGCCAGTAGGAAGACCGGAACTGGAGGCTATGGCTACACCTTC. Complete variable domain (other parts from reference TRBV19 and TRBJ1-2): DGGITQSPKYLFRKEGQNVTLSCEQNLNHDAMYWYRQDPGQGLRLIYYSQIVNDFQKGDIAEGYSVSREKKESFPLTVTSAQKNPTAFYLCASRKTGTGGYGYTFGSGTRLTVV.

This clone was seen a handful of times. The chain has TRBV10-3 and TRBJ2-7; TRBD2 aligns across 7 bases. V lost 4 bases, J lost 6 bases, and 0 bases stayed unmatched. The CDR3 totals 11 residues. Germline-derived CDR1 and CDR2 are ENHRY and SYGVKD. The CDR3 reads CAISGTSEQYF. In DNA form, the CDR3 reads TGTGCCATCAGTGGGACTAGCGAGCAGTACTTC.

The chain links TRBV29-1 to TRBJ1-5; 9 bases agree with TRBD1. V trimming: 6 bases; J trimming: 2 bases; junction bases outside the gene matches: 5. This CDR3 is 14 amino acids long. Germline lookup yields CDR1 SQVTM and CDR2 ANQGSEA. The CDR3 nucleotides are TGCAGCGTAGCGGACAGGGGAGGCAATCAGCCCCAGCATTTT. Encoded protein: CSVADRGGNQPQHF.

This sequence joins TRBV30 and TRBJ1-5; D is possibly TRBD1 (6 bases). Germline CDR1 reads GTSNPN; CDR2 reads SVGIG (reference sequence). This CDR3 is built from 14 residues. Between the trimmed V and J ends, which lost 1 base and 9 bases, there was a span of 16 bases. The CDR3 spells CAWSAGQPGSPQHF. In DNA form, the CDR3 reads TGTGCCTGGAGTGCCGGACAGCCGGGATCGCCCCAGCATTTT. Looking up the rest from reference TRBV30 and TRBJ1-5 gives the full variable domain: SQTIHQWPATLVQPVGSPLSLECTVEGTSNPNLYWYRQAAGRGLQLLFYSVGIGQISSEVPQNLSASRPQDRQFILSSKKLLLSDSGFYLCAWSAGQPGSPQHFGDGTRLSIL.

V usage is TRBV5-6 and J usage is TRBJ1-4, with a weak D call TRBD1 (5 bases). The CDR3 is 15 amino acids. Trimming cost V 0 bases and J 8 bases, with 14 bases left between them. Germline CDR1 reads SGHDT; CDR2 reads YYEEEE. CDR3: CASSLGQTFNEKLFF. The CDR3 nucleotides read TGTGCCAGCAGCTTGGGACAGACGTTTAACGAAAAACTGTTTTTT.

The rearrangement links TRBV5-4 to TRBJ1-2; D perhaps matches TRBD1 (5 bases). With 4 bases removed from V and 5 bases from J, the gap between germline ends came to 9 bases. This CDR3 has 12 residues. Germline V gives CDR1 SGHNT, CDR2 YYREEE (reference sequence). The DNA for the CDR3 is TGTGCCAGCAGCACCCCAGGGTATGGCTACACCTTC. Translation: CASSTPGYGYTF. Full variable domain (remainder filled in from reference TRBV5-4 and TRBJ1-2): ETGVTQSPTHLIKTRGQQVTLRCSSQSGHNTVSWYQQALGQGPQFIFQYYREEENGRGNFPPRFSGLQFPNYSSELNVNALELDDSALYLCASSTPGYGYTFGSGTRLTVV.

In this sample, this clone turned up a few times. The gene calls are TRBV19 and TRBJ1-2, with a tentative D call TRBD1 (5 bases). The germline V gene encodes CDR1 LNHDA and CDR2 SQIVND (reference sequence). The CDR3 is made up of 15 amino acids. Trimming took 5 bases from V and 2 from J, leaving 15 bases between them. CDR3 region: CASSAGPPSNYGYTF. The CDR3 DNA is TGTGCCAGTAGTGCGGGACCTCCTTCCAACTATGGCTACACCTTC.

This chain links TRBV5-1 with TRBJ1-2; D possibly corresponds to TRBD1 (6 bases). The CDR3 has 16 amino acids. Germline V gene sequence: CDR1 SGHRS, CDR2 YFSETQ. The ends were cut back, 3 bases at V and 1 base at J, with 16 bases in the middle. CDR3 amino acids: CASSSSSGQRNYGYTF. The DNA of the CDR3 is TGCGCCAGCAGCTCCTCGTCCGGACAGCGTAACTATGGCTACACCTTC.

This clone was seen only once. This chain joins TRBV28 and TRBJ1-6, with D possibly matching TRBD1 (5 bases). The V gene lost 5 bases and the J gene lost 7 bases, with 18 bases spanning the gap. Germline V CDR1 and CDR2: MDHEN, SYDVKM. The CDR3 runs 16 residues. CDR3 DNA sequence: TGTGCCAGCAGTCCAATCTGGGGGGGGAGAAATTCACCCCTCCACTTT. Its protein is CASSPIWGGRNSPLHF.

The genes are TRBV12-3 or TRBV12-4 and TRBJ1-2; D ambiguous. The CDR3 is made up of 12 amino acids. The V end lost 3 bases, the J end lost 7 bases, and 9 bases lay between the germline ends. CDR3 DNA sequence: TGTGCCAGCAGTTTCCTCGATAGTGGCTACACCTTC. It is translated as CASSFLDSGYTF.

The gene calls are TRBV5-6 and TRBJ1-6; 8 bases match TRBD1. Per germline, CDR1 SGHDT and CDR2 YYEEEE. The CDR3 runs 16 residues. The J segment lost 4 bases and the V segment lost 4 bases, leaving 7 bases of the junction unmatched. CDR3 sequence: CASSPGTGEYNSPLHF. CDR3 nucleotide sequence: TGTGCCAGCAGCCCCGGGACAGGAGAATATAATTCACCCCTCCACTTT.

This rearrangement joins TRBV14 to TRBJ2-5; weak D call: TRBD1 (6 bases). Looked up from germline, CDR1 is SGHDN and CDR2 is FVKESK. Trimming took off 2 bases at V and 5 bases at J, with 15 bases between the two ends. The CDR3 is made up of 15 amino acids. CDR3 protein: CASSQRDTGTETQYF. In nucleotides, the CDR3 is TGTGCCAGCAGCCAACGGGACACTGGCACGGAGACCCAGTACTTC.

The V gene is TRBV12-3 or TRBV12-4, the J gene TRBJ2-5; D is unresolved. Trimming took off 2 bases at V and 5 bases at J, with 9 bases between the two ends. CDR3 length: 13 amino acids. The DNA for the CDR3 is TGTGCCAGCAGTTTACTGCGCGTGGAGACCCAGTACTTC. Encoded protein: CASSLLRVETQYF.

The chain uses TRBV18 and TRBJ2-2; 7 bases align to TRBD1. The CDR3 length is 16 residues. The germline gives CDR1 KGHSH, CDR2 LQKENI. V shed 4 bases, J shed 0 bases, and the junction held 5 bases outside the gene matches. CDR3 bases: TGTGCCAGCTCACTGTCCCAGGGGGCGAACACCGGGGAGCTGTTTTTT. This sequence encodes CASSLSQGANTGELFF. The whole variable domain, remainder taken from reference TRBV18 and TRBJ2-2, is NAGVMQNPRHLVRRRGQEARLRCSPMKGHSHVYWYRQLPEEGLKFMVYLQKENIIDESGMPKERFSAEFPKEGPSILRIQQVVRGDSAAYFCASSLSQGANTGELFFGEGSRLTVL.

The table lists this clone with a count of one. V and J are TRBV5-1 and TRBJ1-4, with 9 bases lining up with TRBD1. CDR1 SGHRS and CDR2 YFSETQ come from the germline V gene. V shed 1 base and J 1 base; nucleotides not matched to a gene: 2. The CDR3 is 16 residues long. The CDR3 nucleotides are TGCGCCAGCAGCTTGTACAGGGGGCGAACTAATGAAAAACTGTTTTTT. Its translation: CASSLYRGRTNEKLFF.

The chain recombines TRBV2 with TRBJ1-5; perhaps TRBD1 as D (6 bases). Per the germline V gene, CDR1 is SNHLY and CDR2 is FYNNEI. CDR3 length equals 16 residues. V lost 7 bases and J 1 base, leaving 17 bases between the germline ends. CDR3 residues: CASKKQGMVSNQPQHF. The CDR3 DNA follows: TGTGCCAGCAAAAAACAGGGAATGGTGAGCAATCAGCCCCAGCATTTT.

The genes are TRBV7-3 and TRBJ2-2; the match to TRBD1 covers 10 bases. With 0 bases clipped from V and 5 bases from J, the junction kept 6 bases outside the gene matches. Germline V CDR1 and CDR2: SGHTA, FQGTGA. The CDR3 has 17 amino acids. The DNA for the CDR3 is TGTGCCAGCAGCTTAACAGGGACAGGGGCGCGGACCGGGGAGCTGTTTTTT. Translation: CASSLTGTGARTGELFF. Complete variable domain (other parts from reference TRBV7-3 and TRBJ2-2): GAGVSQTPSNKVTEKGKYVELRCDPISGHTALYWYRQSLGQGPEFLIYFQGTGAADDSGLPNDRFFAVRPEGSVSTLKIQRTERGDSAVYLCASSLTGTGARTGELFFGEGSRLTVL.

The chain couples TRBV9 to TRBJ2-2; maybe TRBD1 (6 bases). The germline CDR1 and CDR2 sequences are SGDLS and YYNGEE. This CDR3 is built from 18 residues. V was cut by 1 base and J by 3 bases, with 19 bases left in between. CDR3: CASSVLQARGWDTGELFF. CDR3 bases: TGTGCCAGCAGCGTACTACAAGCCAGGGGTTGGGACACCGGGGAGCTGTTTTTT.

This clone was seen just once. The chain's CDR3 is CASSSGGPIWDTQYF. CDR3 DNA sequence: TGTGCCAGCAGCTCCGGCGGTCCCATATGGGATACGCAGTATTTT. The chain links TRBV28 to TRBJ2-3; D not resolved. CDR1 is MDHEN and CDR2 is SYDVKM in the germline V gene. This CDR3 is built from 15 residues. V was cut by 6 bases and J by 6 bases, with 19 bases left in between.